The 9 T cell receptor beta chains presented below share a single source sample, sequenced in a study of cytomegalovirus exposure and HLA in healthy donors. Both 60 Vbeta primers and 13 Jbeta primers went into the PCR. The protocol was immunoSEQ multiplex PCR, while the TCRdb copy is restricted to in-frame clones and leaves out a portion. The table lists over 95,000 clones, roughly three quarters of them singletons. Sequenced material: PBMCs. All receptors come from a man in his forties or fifties in good health and CMV-seronegative.

The rearrangement uses TRBV7-9 and TRBJ2-5, with TRBD1 matching over 11 bases. Germline V gives CDR1 SEHNR, CDR2 FQNEAQ (reference sequence). This CDR3 has 16 residues. The ends lost 4 bases at V and 2 bases at J; junction bases unmatched: 6. This CDR3 reads CASSWVGDRGQETQYF. CDR3 sequence (DNA): TGTGCCAGCAGCTGGGTGGGGGACAGGGGGCAAGAGACCCAGTACTTC.

Concerning this clone itself: The junction shows a germline mismatch at one end, possibly a read error. The CDR3 spells CASSEARDRAGDF. CDR3 bases: TGTGCCAGCAGTGAAGCTAGGGACAGGGCCGGGGATTTT. This chain uses TRBV2 with TRBJ1-5; the match to TRBD1 covers 9 bases. The length of the CDR3 is 13 residues. The germline gives CDR1 SNHLY, CDR2 FYNNEI.

The V call is TRBV5-6, the J call TRBJ1-2; TRBD1 might be the D (6 bases). The germline V gene has CDR1 SGHDT and CDR2 YYEEEE. The CDR3 length is 13 residues. Trimming stripped 0 bases from V and 7 bases from J, with 10 bases between. In nucleotides, the CDR3 is TGTGCCAGCAGCTTGGCAGGGGCCTTTGGCTACACCTTC. Translated, it gives CASSLAGAFGYTF.

This chain connects TRBV11-3 to TRBJ2-2; TRBD2 is a possible D gene (5 bases). Germline loops: CDR1 SGHNT, CDR2 YENEEA. V was shortened by 4 bases and J by 4 bases, with 16 bases between the two germline ends. The CDR3 runs to 16 residues. CDR3 amino acids: CASSSPAGGFTGELFF. DNA of the CDR3: TGTGCCAGCAGCTCTCCGGCGGGTGGGTTCACCGGGGAGCTGTTTTTT.

The rearrangement joins TRBV28 to TRBJ2-1; 12 nucleotides align to TRBD2. The V and J ends lost 7 bases and 9 bases, in that order; junction bases with no gene match: 7. The CDR3 sequence is 14 residues long. CDR1 is MDHEN and CDR2 is SYDVKM in the germline V gene. In DNA, the CDR3 is TGTGCCAGCACCCCGGGACTAGCGGGTGGTGAGCAGTTCTTC. Translated: CASTPGLAGGEQFF.

The chain has TRBV12-5 and TRBJ2-5; D remains ambiguous. Trimming cost V 5 bases and J 3 bases, with 13 bases left between them. This CDR3 contains 14 residues. CDR1 LGHNT and CDR2 FRNRAP come from the germline V gene. The CDR3 DNA sequence: TGTGCTAGTGGTCCAGACATTACCAAAGAGACCCAGTACTTC. This translates into CASGPDITKETQYF.

The J gene is TRBJ2-1, the V gene TRBV19; the match to TRBD2 covers 11 bases. Trimming took 4 bases from V and 4 from J; bases not matched to a gene: 0. The CDR3 consists of 14 residues. The V gene's germline CDR1 is LNHDA and CDR2 SQIVND (reference sequence). CDR3 loop: CASSTSGGYNEQFF. CDR3 bases: TGTGCCAGTAGTACTAGCGGGGGGTACAATGAGCAGTTCTTC.

The J gene is TRBJ2-1, the V gene TRBV11-2, with 12 positions matching TRBD2. From germline, CDR1 is SGHAT and CDR2 FQNNGV. The CDR3 contains 16 residues. The V segment lost 2 bases and the J segment 4 bases; nucleotides outside the gene matches: 3. CDR3 residues: CASSLLAGGPYNEQFF. Here the CDR3 DNA reads TGTGCCAGCAGCTTACTAGCGGGAGGGCCTTACAATGAGCAGTTCTTC.

The chain combines TRBV5-4 with TRBJ2-7, with TRBD1 matching over 9 bases. With 0 bases clipped from V and 3 bases from J, the junction kept 1 base outside the gene matches. The CDR3 sequence is 14 residues long. Per germline, CDR1 SGHNT and CDR2 YYREEE (reference sequence). The CDR3 sequence is CASSLDRGLYEQYF. Written as DNA, the CDR3 is TGTGCCAGCAGCTTGGACAGGGGGCTCTACGAGCAGTACTTC.